The 21 T cell receptor beta chains presented below share a single source sample, sequenced in a study of post-analysis software for immune sequencing data. Included in the TCR beta cDNA libraries were unique molecular identifiers. TCRdb ran MiXCR on the PCR reads and lists one entry per CDR3 protein. The profile shows roughly 800,000 distinct CDR3 sequences, 30% of them singletons. What these receptors recognize is not known. Study conclusions and caveats: Compared with controls, patients had more of about five TRBV segments, including TRBV5-6, TRBV5-1 and TRBV20-1.

The specimen sequenced was blood. All receptors come from a girl aged 5-17 years with multiple sclerosis.

This sequence joins TRBV4-1 and TRBJ2-1; D gene ambiguous. Germline V gene sequence: CDR1 MGHRA, CDR2 YSYEKL. The CDR3 loop spans 14 amino acids. V was pared by 1 base and J by 8 bases, with 12 bases between. The CDR3 sequence: CASSQAQDFDEQFF. As DNA, the CDR3 is TGCGCCAGCAGCCAAGCTCAGGATTTCGATGAGCAGTTCTTC.

The V gene is TRBV18, the J gene TRBJ1-4; D gene uncertain. Between the trimmed V and J ends, which lost 0 bases and 3 bases, there was a span of 5 bases. Germline lookup yields CDR1 KGHSH and CDR2 LQKENI. This CDR3 is 14 amino acids long. CDR3 DNA: TGTGCCAGCTCACCACCGTACGCTAATGAAAAACTGTTTTTT. As protein: CASSPPYANEKLFF.

V usage is TRBV10-3 and J usage is TRBJ1-4; D possibly corresponds to TRBD1 (5 bases). Trimming stripped 4 bases from V and 8 bases from J, with 8 bases between. This CDR3 has 12 amino acids. The V gene's germline CDR1 is ENHRY and CDR2 SYGVKD. The CDR3: CAISGSGEKLFF. The CDR3 DNA sequence: TGTGCCATCAGTGGATCAGGGGAAAAACTGTTTTTT.

There are a few counts of this clonotype. The rearrangement joins TRBV5-4 to TRBJ2-5; TRBD2 is a possible D gene (6 bases). Germline loops: CDR1 SGHNT, CDR2 YYREEE (reference sequence). The CDR3 is 15 amino acids. Trimming stripped 7 bases from V and 2 bases from J, with 18 bases between. In DNA form, the CDR3 reads TGTGCCAGCGAAGAGTGGGGAGGACCGCAAGAGACCCAGTACTTC. It yields the protein CASEEWGGPQETQYF. The entire variable domain, with the rest obtained from reference TRBV5-4 and TRBJ2-5, is as follows: ETGVTQSPTHLIKTRGQQVTLRCSSQSGHNTVSWYQQALGQGPQFIFQYYREEENGRGNFPPRFSGLQFPNYSSELNVNALELDDSALYLCASEEWGGPQETQYFGPGTRLLVL.

The rearrangement uses TRBV5-5 and TRBJ2-3; 8 bases line up with TRBD1. The germline gives CDR1 SGHKS, CDR2 YYEKEE (reference sequence). V lost 4 bases, J lost 2 bases, and 6 bases stayed unmatched. The CDR3 consists of 15 residues. CDR3 nucleotide sequence: TGTGCCAGCAGCGTACCGGGACAGGCCACAGATACGCAGTATTTT. Amino acid sequence: CASSVPGQATDTQYF.

The rearrangement joins TRBV2 to TRBJ2-7, with TRBD2 identical over 7 bases. The CDR3 is 15 amino acids. Germline V lookup: CDR1 SNHLY, CDR2 FYNNEI. The trim removed 5 bases at V and 7 bases at J, leaving 14 bases unmatched. CDR3 DNA: TGTGCCAGCAGTCCTCCCCAGCGGGGACTGAATGAGCAGTACTTC. Translating it yields CASSPPQRGLNEQYF.

The chain carries TRBV20-1 and TRBJ2-4; D tentatively fits TRBD1 or TRBD2 (5 bases each). TRBJ2-7 matches the DNA end more closely, so the J call is doubtful. This CDR3 comprises 14 residues. The germline gives CDR1 DFQATT, CDR2 SNEGSKA (reference sequence). CDR3 nucleotides: TGCAGTGCTAGAGATTTGGCCGGGGCATACGAGCAGTACTTC. Protein sequence: CSARDLAGAYEQYF.

Remarks on this clonotype: The missing conserved phenylalanine or tryptophan at the end of this CDR3 makes a read error likely. This rearrangement joins TRBV7-2 to TRBJ2-3; possibly TRBD1 for D (6 bases). Germline V gene data show CDR1 as SGHTA and CDR2 as FQGNSA. V shed 2 bases and J shed 2 bases, with 23 bases lying between them. The CDR3 is 19 amino acids. CDR3 region: CASSLLGQLGSPPTDTQYL. CDR3 nucleotides: TGTGCCAGCAGCTTACTGGGACAACTGGGGTCCCCTCCCACAGATACGCAGTATTTG.

The chain couples TRBV27 to TRBJ2-7; 8 bases map to TRBD2. CDR3 length: 15 residues. J was trimmed by 1 base and V by 5 bases; bases with no gene match: 7. CDR1 and CDR2 from the germline V gene are MNHEY and SMNVEV (reference sequence). This chain's CDR3 is CASSLDSGESYEQYF. As DNA, the CDR3 is TGTGCCAGCAGTCTAGATAGCGGGGAATCCTACGAGCAGTACTTC.

Here the CDR3 reads CSARFSGASSYNEQFF. CDR3 DNA: TGCAGTGCACGATTTAGCGGGGCGAGCTCCTACAATGAGCAGTTCTTC. The V and J genes are TRBV20-1 and TRBJ2-1, with 8 positions matching TRBD2. CDR1 is DFQATT, CDR2 SNEGSKA, per germline (reference sequence). The ends lost 6 bases at V and 0 bases at J; junction bases unmatched: 10. The CDR3 sequence is 16 residues long.

This clonotype occurred a few times. The gene calls are TRBV10-3 and TRBJ2-7, with 11 bases matching TRBD2. The CDR3 totals 12 residues. CDR1 is ENHRY, CDR2 SYGVKD, per germline. With 2 bases clipped from V and 9 bases from J, the junction kept 0 bases outside the gene matches. CDR3 nucleotide sequence: TGTGCCATCAGTGAGGGGACTAGCGGGCAGTACTTC. It encodes CAISEGTSGQYF.

The V and J genes are TRBV4-1 and TRBJ2-2, with 9 positions matching TRBD1. The V gene's germline CDR1 is MGHRA and CDR2 YSYEKL. This CDR3 spans 17 amino acids. V trimming: 0 bases; J trimming: 2 bases; junction bases outside the gene matches: 4. This CDR3 is CASSQDGTGINTGELFF. CDR3 sequence (DNA): TGCGCCAGCAGCCAAGATGGGACAGGGATCAACACCGGGGAGCTGTTTTTT.

This chain links TRBV11-2 with TRBJ1-2, with D unresolved. Trimming took off 5 bases at V and 8 bases at J, with 18 bases between the two ends. Germline V CDR1 and CDR2: SGHAT, FQNNGV. The CDR3 is made up of 14 amino acids. The CDR3 DNA is TGTGCCAGCAGCATAACAGAGGTTGGAAGGGGCTACACCTTC. Translated: CASSITEVGRGYTF.

V is TRBV12-3 or TRBV12-4 and J is TRBJ2-3; D might be TRBD2 (5 bases). V was trimmed by 4 bases and J by 7 bases, leaving 15 bases between them. The CDR3 loop spans 14 amino acids. For the CDR3, the DNA is TGTGCCAGCAGTTCCGGACTCCCTGGGTATACGCAGTATTTT. Translation gives CASSSGLPGYTQYF.

The gene calls are TRBV24-1 and TRBJ2-2; TRBD1 agrees at 9 bases. The CDR3 covers 15 residues. Germline CDR1 is KGHDR and CDR2 is SFDVKD. The junction had 3 bases not matched to a gene; V was cut back by 4 bases and J by 4 bases. CDR3 in amino acids: CATSDRQGGTGELFF. The CDR3 DNA reads TGTGCCACCAGTGACCGACAGGGGGGCACCGGGGAGCTGTTTTTT.

This sequence joins TRBV25-1 and TRBJ1-1; possible D gene TRBD1, 5 bases. This CDR3 has 12 amino acids. V gave up 8 bases and J gave up 4 bases, with 11 bases separating them. The germline gives CDR1 MGHDK, CDR2 SYGVNS. CDR3 nucleotides: TGTGCCAGCGAGGGGATGAGCACTGAAGCTTTCTTT. As protein: CASEGMSTEAFF.

There are a few counts of this clonotype. The chain recombines TRBV29-1 with TRBJ2-1; D is possibly TRBD1 (5 bases). Germline V gene data show CDR1 as SQVTM and CDR2 as ANQGSEA. Deletions cut 4 bases from V and 2 bases from J, with 9 bases between. The CDR3 has 13 amino acids. CDR3 in amino acids: CSVARVAYNEQFF. DNA for the CDR3: TGCAGCGTTGCCAGGGTAGCCTACAATGAGCAGTTCTTC.

The table lists this clonotype with many counts. The V call is TRBV5-1, the J call TRBJ2-7; 10 bases align to TRBD2. V lost 0 bases, J lost 2 bases, and 2 bases stayed unmatched. Germline V gene sequence: CDR1 SGHRS, CDR2 YFSETQ. The CDR3 sequence is 15 residues long. CDR3 in DNA: TGCGCCAGCAGCTTGGAACTAGCGGGGACCTACGAGCAGTACTTC. It encodes CASSLELAGTYEQYF.

J is TRBJ2-1 and V is TRBV20-1; the match to TRBD2 covers 7 bases. The germline gives CDR1 DFQATT, CDR2 SNEGSKA (reference sequence). V lost 6 bases to trimming and J lost 0 bases; unmatched junction nucleotides: 14. The CDR3 runs to 17 residues. DNA for the CDR3: TGCAGTGCGGGGCTCCTAGCGGAGATAAGCTCCTACAATGAGCAGTTCTTC. Translation: CSAGLLAEISSYNEQFF.

This chain joins TRBV10-3 and TRBJ2-1; a weak D match, TRBD2 (6 bases). The germline V gene has CDR1 ENHRY and CDR2 SYGVKD. The CDR3 extends over 12 amino acids. Trimming pared 6 bases from V and 10 bases from J, leaving 13 bases between. The CDR3 DNA is TGTGCCATCAGAGGATTAGCGGAAGAGCAGTTCTTC. Protein sequence: CAIRGLAEEQFF.

This chain links TRBV28 with TRBJ1-2; D gene ambiguous. CDR3 length equals 14 residues. The V gene's germline CDR1 is MDHEN and CDR2 SYDVKM. With 8 bases removed from V and 2 bases from J, the gap between germline ends came to 15 bases. For the CDR3, the DNA is TGTGCCAGCGGTACCGGATCCTCCAACTATGGCTACACCTTC. It translates to CASGTGSSNYGYTF.